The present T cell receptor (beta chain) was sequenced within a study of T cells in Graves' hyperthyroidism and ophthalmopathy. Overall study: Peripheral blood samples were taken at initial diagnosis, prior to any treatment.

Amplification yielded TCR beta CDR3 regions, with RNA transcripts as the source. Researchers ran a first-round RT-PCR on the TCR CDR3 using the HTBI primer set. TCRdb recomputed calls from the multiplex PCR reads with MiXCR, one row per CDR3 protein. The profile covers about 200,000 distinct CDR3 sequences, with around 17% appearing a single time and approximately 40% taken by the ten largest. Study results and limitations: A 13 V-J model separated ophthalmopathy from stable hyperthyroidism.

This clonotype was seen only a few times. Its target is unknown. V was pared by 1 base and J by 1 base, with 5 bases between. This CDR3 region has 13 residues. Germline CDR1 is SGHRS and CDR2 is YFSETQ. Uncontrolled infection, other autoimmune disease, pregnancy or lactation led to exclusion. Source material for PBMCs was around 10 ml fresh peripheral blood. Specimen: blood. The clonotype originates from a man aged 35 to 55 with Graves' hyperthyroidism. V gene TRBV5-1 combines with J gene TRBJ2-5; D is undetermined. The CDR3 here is CASSLTPQETQYF. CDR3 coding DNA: TGCGCCAGCAGCTTGACCCCCCAAGAGACCCAGTACTTC.